Presented here are 29 T cell receptor beta chains from one specimen sequenced in a study of blood T cells in healthy people across ages (dated by TCRdb to the mid-2010s). The library relied on 5' RACE. Sequencing was performed on an Illumina HiSeq 2500. The second PCR ran for about 6 to 12 cycles and used a J-beta primer mix along with a sample-barcoded 5' primer. TCRdb applied fastp at Q25 and MiXCR to the public reads, then kept only in-frame beta chains. When rows share a CDR3 protein, they turn into one entry using the most common DNA and genes. This sample is represented by around 870,000 distinct CDR3 sequences; around 28% of them were singletons. The top ten constitute 17% of the sample. Sample: blood. The receptors stem from a woman aged 80 or over in good health.

This clonotype was recorded a few times. V usage is TRBV4-2 and J usage is TRBJ2-3; 8 bases match TRBD2. This CDR3 is 16 amino acids long. J lost 5 bases, V lost 0 bases, and 7 bases had no gene match. The germline V gene encodes CDR1 LGHNA and CDR2 YNFKEQ. CDR3 sequence: CASSQDRSGGQDTQYF. DNA of the CDR3: TGTGCCAGCAGCCAAGATCGATCGGGGGGGCAAGATACGCAGTATTTT.

This clonotype was counted only a few times. The chain combines TRBV7-9 with TRBJ1-1; TRBD1 is a possible D gene (5 bases). The CDR3 length is 13 residues. Trimming took off 1 base at V and 10 bases at J, with 13 bases between the two ends. Germline lookup yields CDR1 SEHNR and CDR2 FQNEAQ (reference sequence). This chain's CDR3 is CASSLDEVGGAFF. The CDR3 DNA follows: TGTGCCAGCAGCTTAGACGAGGTGGGGGGAGCTTTCTTT.

Note on this clonotype: One end of the junction does not line up with germline, which may come from a read error. The chain recombines TRBV11-2 with TRBJ1-4; 7 nucleotides agree with TRBD1. Germline values: CDR1 SGHAT, CDR2 FQNNGV. CDR3 size: 15 residues. The chain's CDR3 is CANSTPGQINEKLFF. The CDR3 bases are TGTGCCAACAGCACCCCGGGACAGATTAATGAAAAACTGTTTTTT. The entire variable domain, with the rest obtained from reference TRBV11-2 and TRBJ1-4, is as follows: EAGVAQSPRYKIIEKRQSVAFWCNPISGHATLYWYQQILGQGPKLLIQFQNNGVVDDSQLPKDRFSAERLKGVDSTLKIQPAKLEDSAVYLCANSTPGQINEKLFFGSGTQLSVL.

This clonotype came up many times. The J gene is TRBJ2-7, the V gene TRBV5-1; 7 positions match TRBD1. Germline CDR1 and CDR2: SGHRS and YFSETQ. The CDR3 spans 13 residues. Losses at the gene ends were 4 bases for V and 5 bases for J; bases not matched to a gene: 6. The chain's CDR3 is CASSQQGSNEQYF. The CDR3 coding sequence is TGCGCCAGCAGCCAACAGGGGTCAAACGAGCAGTACTTC.

The table lists this clonotype with many counts. The chain uses TRBV2 and TRBJ2-1, with D perhaps given as TRBD1 or TRBD2 (5 bases each). This CDR3 contains 15 residues. Germline-derived CDR1 and CDR2 are SNHLY and FYNNEI. Trimming cost V 2 bases and J 9 bases, with 17 bases left between them. The CDR3 nucleotides read TGTGCCAGCAGTGAAAGGGACGGGCCGATAAGTGAGCAGTTCTTC. Translated: CASSERDGPISEQFF.

On this clonotype: Being one base from a much bigger clone, this may be a read error. The chain couples TRBV12-3 or TRBV12-4 to TRBJ2-1; D not certain. The V and J ends lost 0 bases and 10 bases respectively, with 16 bases between them. The CDR3 covers 15 residues. CDR3 DNA: TGTGCCAGCAGTTTAGCTGGCGAGGCCAACACCGAGCAGTTCTTC. This translates into CASSLAGEANTEQFF.

This clonotype has more than one count but fewer than ten. The chain carries TRBV7-2 and TRBJ1-4; perhaps TRBD1 as D (6 bases). The ends were cut back, 6 bases at V and 6 bases at J, with 8 bases in the middle. The CDR3 consists of 12 residues. CDR1 and CDR2 (germline): SGHTA, FQGNSA. The DNA of the CDR3 is TGTGCCAGCAGGAACAGGGATGAAAAACTGTTTTTT. This sequence encodes CASRNRDEKLFF. The whole variable domain, filled in from reference TRBV7-2 and TRBJ1-4, reads GAGVSQSPSNKVTEKGKDVELRCDPISGHTALYWYRQSLGQGLEFLIYFQGNSAPDKSGLPSDRFSAERTGGSVSTLTIQRTQQEDSAVYLCASRNRDEKLFFGSGTQLSVL.

This clonotype showed up many times. V and J are TRBV5-5 and TRBJ1-5; D gene uncertain. Trimming pared 1 base from V and 3 bases from J, leaving 11 bases between. The CDR3 consists of 15 residues. Germline CDR1 is SGHKS and CDR2 is YYEKEE (reference sequence). The CDR3 loop is CASSLLWQDNQPQHF. As DNA, the CDR3 is TGTGCCAGCAGCTTGCTTTGGCAGGACAATCAGCCCCAGCATTTT. The whole variable domain, filled in from reference TRBV5-5 and TRBJ1-5, reads DAGVTQSPTHLIKTRGQQVTLRCSPISGHKSVSWYQQVLGQGPQFIFQYYEKEERGRGNFPDRFSARQFPNYSSELNVNALLLGDSALYLCASSLLWQDNQPQHFGDGTRLSIL.

As to this clonotype: A read error may account for a junction end that differs from germline. V usage is TRBV7-2 and J usage is TRBJ2-3; D possibly corresponds to TRBD2 (5 bases). Germline V lookup: CDR1 SGHTA, CDR2 FQGNSA. This CDR3 has 16 amino acids. The CDR3, as DNA: TGTGCCAGCGGCTTAGCGATCGGGGTGGGCACAGATACGCAGTATTTT. The encoded protein is CASGLAIGVGTDTQYF. The full variable domain, in which reference TRBV7-2 and TRBJ2-3 provide the parts outside the CDR3, is GAGVSQSPSNKVTEKGKDVELRCDPISGHTALYWYRQSLGQGLEFLIYFQGNSAPDKSGLPSDRFSAERTGGSVSTLTIQRTQQEDSAVYLCASGLAIGVGTDTQYFGPGTRLTVL.

This clonotype was counted at least ten times. The chain employs TRBV20-1 and TRBJ2-3; 9 nucleotides align to TRBD2. This CDR3 region has 16 residues. The V segment lost 3 bases and the J segment 3 bases; nucleotides outside the gene matches: 10. CDR1 DFQATT and CDR2 SNEGSKA come from the germline V gene (reference sequence). DNA for the CDR3: TGCAGTGCTAGGTTGGCGGGGGGGCCGAGAACAGATACGCAGTATTTT. Protein: CSARLAGGPRTDTQYF.

This clonotype was observed at least ten times. The chain joins TRBV20-1 to TRBJ2-7, with 9 bases aligning to TRBD2. The CDR3 loop spans 15 amino acids. V lost 5 bases, J lost 0 bases, and 8 bases stayed unmatched. Germline lookup yields CDR1 DFQATT and CDR2 SNEGSKA (reference sequence). In DNA, the CDR3 is TGCAGTGCTTCCCCCCTAGCGGGGCTCTCCTACGAGCAGTACTTC. Protein: CSASPLAGLSYEQYF.

This clonotype showed up just a few times. V usage is TRBV3-1 and J usage is TRBJ1-2, with D unresolved. The CDR3 covers 14 residues. V was trimmed by 3 bases and J by 4 bases, leaving 12 bases between them. The germline V gene encodes CDR1 LGHDT and CDR2 YNNKEL (reference sequence). DNA for the CDR3: TGTGCCAGCAGCCAGCTCGACAAGTCCTATGGCTACACCTTC. Amino acids: CASSQLDKSYGYTF.

About this clonotype: One base away lies a much larger clone, so this may be a sequencing read error. The chain links TRBV7-6 to TRBJ1-2, with unresolved D. The CDR3 is made up of 13 amino acids. The germline gives CDR1 SGHVS, CDR2 FNYEAQ. The V end lost 6 bases, the J end lost 12 bases, and 20 bases lay between the germline ends. For the CDR3, the DNA is TGTGCCAGCAGTTCCTACGGCCGGGAGGGCCACACCTTC. As protein: CASSSYGREGHTF.

This clonotype was seen more than once but under ten times. V usage is TRBV24-1 and J usage is TRBJ1-1; D perhaps matches TRBD1 (6 bases). Trimming removed 6 bases from V and 5 bases from J, with 27 bases in between. CDR3 length: 18 amino acids. CDR1 and CDR2 (germline): KGHDR, SFDVKD. The CDR3, as DNA: TGTGCCACCAGTCACCGCCGGTTGGGGGGCGCAGAAAATACTGAAGCTTTCTTT. Translation gives CATSHRRLGGAENTEAFF.

As regards this clonotype: Given a much more abundant clone one base away, this may be a read error. The gene calls are TRBV5-1 and TRBJ2-1; TRBD2 agrees at 10 bases. The V segment lost 4 bases and the J segment 8 bases; nucleotides outside the gene matches: 12. The germline CDR1 and CDR2 sequences are SGHRS and YFSETQ. The CDR3 is made up of 16 amino acids. The CDR3 loop reads CASSTLAGTPRDEQFF. The DNA of the CDR3 is TGCGCCAGCAGCACACTAGCGGGGACCCCACGAGATGAGCAGTTCTTC.

The sample holds a few counts of this clonotype. The J gene is TRBJ2-7, the V gene TRBV28; TRBD2 matches 10 bases. Trimming at V came to 2 bases and at J to 2 bases, leaving 9 bases not matched to a gene. There are 17 residues in the CDR3. Germline V gene sequence: CDR1 MDHEN, CDR2 SYDVKM. DNA for the CDR3: TGTGCCAGCAGTTTAACTTTCCCGAGCGGGGGGGCCTACGAGCAGTACTTC. Translating gives CASSLTFPSGGAYEQYF.

The chain has TRBV4-2 and TRBJ2-5; maybe TRBD2 (5 bases). Trimming pared 1 base from V and 5 bases from J, leaving 17 bases between. CDR3 length: 16 amino acids. The germline V gene has CDR1 LGHNA and CDR2 YNFKEQ. In DNA form, the CDR3 reads TGTGCCAGCAGCCAAGGGAGTGGACTCGGATATGAGACCCAGTACTTC. Translated: CASSQGSGLGYETQYF.

This clonotype was seen repeatedly, ten times or more. The chain couples TRBV15 to TRBJ1-2; D unresolved. Trimming pared 0 bases from V and 4 bases from J, leaving 6 bases between. Per germline, CDR1 LNHNV and CDR2 YYDKDF (reference sequence). The CDR3 runs 13 residues. CDR3 residues: CATSRDQPYGYTF. DNA for the CDR3: TGTGCCACCAGCAGAGATCAACCCTATGGCTACACCTTC.

This clonotype was detected many times. The V and J genes are TRBV4-3 and TRBJ2-7; D not certain. The V and J ends lost 0 bases and 1 base respectively, with 13 bases between them. Germline assignment: CDR1 LGHNA and CDR2 YSLEER. The CDR3 length is 16 residues. CDR3 sequence: CASSQDSGQSSYEQYF. CDR3 sequence (DNA): TGCGCCAGCAGCCAAGATTCGGGTCAGAGTTCCTACGAGCAGTACTTC.

This clonotype was counted at least ten times. The chain has TRBV20-1 and TRBJ2-5; 12 bases match TRBD2. Trimming at V came to 6 bases and at J to 5 bases, leaving 7 bases not matched to a gene. The germline V gene has CDR1 DFQATT and CDR2 SNEGSKA (reference sequence). CDR3 length equals 14 residues. Here the CDR3 DNA reads TGCAGTGCAAAACTAGCGGGGGGCCGGGAGACCCAGTACTTC. It codes for CSAKLAGGRETQYF.

This clonotype was counted ten times or more. This chain joins TRBV11-2 and TRBJ2-5, with TRBD2 matching 13 bases. This CDR3 is built from 19 residues. Losses at the gene ends were 4 bases for V and 1 base for J; bases not matched to a gene: 12. Germline V gene sequence: CDR1 SGHAT, CDR2 FQNNGV. The CDR3 region is CASSSSPGLAGPRQETQYF. The CDR3 DNA sequence: TGTGCCAGCAGCTCGTCACCGGGACTAGCGGGACCCCGCCAAGAGACCCAGTACTTC.

This clonotype was picked up one time. In this CDR3 the conserved last residue, phenylalanine or tryptophan, is missing, so a read error is likely. It is unclear where the CDR3 begins or ends on the DNA, so no DNA is shown, and the CDR3 is as TCRdb lists it. This chain joins TRBV12-3 or TRBV12-4 and TRBJ2-5; whether TRBD1, the table's D call, matches the DNA was not checked. The CDR3 contains 15 residues when both ends are counted. CDR3 residues: CASSPGQGRGYTFGS.

This clonotype was detected ten times or more. V is TRBV3-1 and J is TRBJ2-5; 8 bases fit TRBD2. The CDR3 covers 13 residues. CDR1 LGHDT and CDR2 YNNKEL come from the germline V gene (reference sequence). V lost 7 bases, J lost 4 bases, and 5 bases stayed unmatched. CDR3: CASTPGGGETQYF. CDR3 nucleotides: TGTGCCAGCACCCCGGGAGGGGGAGAGACCCAGTACTTC.

This clonotype showed up many times. No DNA is shown, since the ends of the CDR3 on it are uncertain; the CDR3 is the one TCRdb lists. The chain links TRBV6-2 or TRBV6-3 to TRBJ2-5; no check of the table's D call, TRBD1, against the DNA was made. The CDR3 is 18 amino acids long, termini counted. CDR1 is MNHEY and CDR2 is SVGEGT in the germline V gene. CDR3 protein: CASSDNFGEGQNQETQYF.

This clonotype was counted many times. The chain links TRBV4-2 to TRBJ1-6; 7 positions agree with TRBD1. CDR1 and CDR2 from the germline V gene are LGHNA and YNFKEQ. This CDR3 contains 15 residues. V dropped 0 bases and J dropped 7; count of bases not matched to a gene: 3. The CDR3 nucleotides are TGTGCCAGCAGCCAAGATACAGGGGCCAATTCACCCCTCCACTTT. Its translation: CASSQDTGANSPLHF.

The chain uses TRBV20-1 and TRBJ1-5; 8 nucleotides line up with TRBD1. This CDR3 has 15 residues. The V gene's germline CDR1 is DFQATT and CDR2 SNEGSKA (reference sequence). V lost 3 bases and J lost 9; bases outside the gene matches: 13. CDR3 coding DNA: TGCAGTGCTAGGGCGACCACAGGGGGACACCGGCCCCAGCATTTT. It encodes CSARATTGGHRPQHF.

V and J are TRBV6-2 or TRBV6-3 and TRBJ1-5; D is perhaps TRBD1 (5 bases). Looked up from germline, CDR1 is MNHEY and CDR2 is SVGEGT. The CDR3 is 18 amino acids. The germline V and J ends were trimmed by 0 bases and 0 bases, with 15 bases remaining between them. DNA of the CDR3: TGTGCCAGCAGTTACTCCGGGGCAGGGCATTATAGCAATCAGCCCCAGCATTTT. Amino acid sequence: CASSYSGAGHYSNQPQHF.

This clonotype was recorded many times. CDR3 coding DNA: TGTGCCAGCAACTCTCGGAGGGGGCGGCGTTACTCCTACGAGCAGTACTTC. It specifies CASNSRRGRRYSYEQYF. The chain joins TRBV7-4 to TRBJ2-7, with D maybe TRBD1 (7 bases). The germline V gene has CDR1 SGHVT and CDR2 SQSDAQ. This CDR3 spans 17 amino acids. Trimming pared 7 bases from V and 0 bases from J, leaving 22 bases between.

This chain uses TRBV10-1 with TRBJ2-7; D call uncertain. V lost 3 bases and J 7 bases, leaving 19 bases between the germline ends. CDR3 length: 15 amino acids. Germline CDR1 is WNHNN and CDR2 is SYGVQD (reference sequence). For the CDR3, the DNA is TGCGCCAGCAGTGAATCACCACAACCCTACAATGAGCAGTACTTC. It specifies CASSESPQPYNEQYF.